This T cell receptor (beta chain) is from a study of blood T cell repertoires in COVID-19. Study context: Spain, Italy and the United States supplied samples that represented acute and convalescent COVID-19. The analysed material was cDNA or gDNA that came from T cells, B-cell-depleted T cells, or PBMCs.

How the authors handled the data: Estimation of nucleated cell counts relied on the amplification of reference gene primers. Only in-frame clones appear in the TCRdb table, and some are missing; sequencing was by immunoSEQ multiplex PCR. V and J calls and clone size are as listed in that table; D and trimming were resolved from the DNA. Of 90,000 to 100,000 clones detected, about 83% appear once; the ten largest clones hold 15%. With 1 base clipped from V and 3 bases from J, the junction kept 3 bases outside the gene matches. The CDR3 loop spans 14 amino acids. Germline assignment: CDR1 LGHNA and CDR2 YNFKEQ.

The receptor was derived from a human donor in a cohort sampled during active COVID-19. This chain links TRBV4-2 with TRBJ2-7, with 7 bases lining up with TRBD1. Input material: peripheral blood. CDR3 region: CASSQGDRIYEQYF. CDR3 sequence (DNA): TGTGCCAGCAGCCAAGGGGACAGAATCTACGAGCAGTACTTC.